One and the same sample provided the 20 T cell receptor beta chains below, sequenced in a study of regulatory T cells in long-lasting Graves disease. Library construction for TCR beta used iRepertoire HTBI primers and Arm-PCR of CDR3 regions. TCRdb reprocessed the multiplex PCR reads with MiXCR, giving one entry per CDR3 protein. This sample has 700,000 or so distinct CDR3 sequences; around 30% occur once, and the top ten carry roughly 40%. The sample's time point: persistent/refractory GD, antithyroid drugs over 5 years with positive TRAb. RNA isolated from PBMCs was used to make the TCR library. Material: peripheral blood mononuclear cells (PBMCs), obtained when the disease was refractory, from a patient treated with antithyroid drugs. Receptors originate from a female donor with Graves disease.

This clonotype was counted only a few times. The chain links TRBV28 to TRBJ1-3; 8 bases map to TRBD1. This CDR3 is 14 amino acids long. CDR1 and CDR2 (germline): MDHEN, SYDVKM. V gave up 6 bases and J gave up 3 bases; unmatched junction bases: 4. The CDR3, as DNA: TGTGCCAGCAGGACAGGGGCAATTGGAAACACCATATATTTT. Translation gives CASRTGAIGNTIYF.

This clonotype was observed a handful of times. This chain connects TRBV5-1 to TRBJ1-2; D remains ambiguous. CDR3 length equals 15 residues. Trimming left V 2 bases short and J 7 bases short, with 18 bases between. Germline V gene sequence: CDR1 SGHRS, CDR2 YFSETQ. The CDR3 protein is CASSLRSIGDFGYTF. DNA for the CDR3: TGCGCCAGCAGCTTACGGTCAATTGGGGATTTTGGCTACACCTTC. The variable domain in full, with the rest retrieved from reference TRBV5-1 and TRBJ1-2, is KAGVTQTPRYLIKTRGQQVTLSCSPISGHRSVSWYQQTPGQGLQFLFEYFSETQRNKGNFPGRFSGRQFSNSRSEMNVSTLELGDSALYLCASSLRSIGDFGYTFGSGTRLTVV.

For the CDR3, the DNA is TGTGCCAGCAGTGAAACAGGGGGACCGAACACTGAAGCTTTCTTT. This gives the protein CASSETGGPNTEAFF. This sequence joins TRBV6-2 or TRBV6-3 and TRBJ1-1; 8 bases align to TRBD1. CDR3 length: 15 amino acids. CDR1 is MNHEY and CDR2 is SVGEGT in the germline V gene. V lost 5 bases and J lost 1; bases outside the gene matches: 6.

CDR3 DNA: TGTGCCAGCAGCTTAGGGGGAGGGGACGGGCTTCGAGCTTTCTTT. Translating gives CASSLGGGDGLRAFF. The V call is TRBV7-9, the J call TRBJ1-1, with a weak D call TRBD1 (5 bases). This CDR3 comprises 15 residues. The germline CDR1 and CDR2 sequences are SEHNR and FQNEAQ (reference sequence). V dropped 1 base and J dropped 10 bases, with 19 bases sitting between them.

This clonotype occurred a few times. V is TRBV7-3 and J is TRBJ2-2, with unresolved D. V lost 5 bases to trimming and J lost 5 bases, with 9 bases between them. Germline CDR1 SGHTA, CDR2 FQGTGA. The length of the CDR3 is 13 residues. The CDR3 bases are TGTGCCAGCAGCCAGAAACTTACCGGGGAGCTGTTTTTT. It is translated as CASSQKLTGELFF.

This clonotype was detected a few times. The chain links TRBV19 to TRBJ1-1; maybe TRBD1 (6 bases). CDR3 length: 12 residues. Trimming removed 6 bases at V and 6 bases at J, with 11 bases between. Germline assignment: CDR1 LNHDA and CDR2 SQIVND (reference sequence). The CDR3 DNA reads TGTGCCAGTAGCAAACAGGGACCTGAAGCTTTCTTT. This encodes CASSKQGPEAFF. Together with reference TRBV19 and TRBJ1-1, the CDR3 gives the full variable domain: DGGITQSPKYLFRKEGQNVTLSCEQNLNHDAMYWYRQDPGQGLRLIYYSQIVNDFQKGDIAEGYSVSREKKESFPLTVTSAQKNPTAFYLCASSKQGPEAFFGQGTRLTVV.

V usage is TRBV7-2 and J usage is TRBJ2-7; TRBD2 matches 7 bases. V dropped 1 base and J dropped 2; count of bases not matched to a gene: 8. This CDR3 is 16 amino acids long. Germline CDR1 is SGHTA and CDR2 is FQGNSA. CDR3 sequence reads: CASSLERIAGTYEQYF. DNA of the CDR3: TGTGCCAGCAGCTTAGAGCGGATAGCGGGTACCTACGAGCAGTACTTC.

This clonotype showed up just a few times. V usage is TRBV4-1 and J usage is TRBJ2-7; D remains unclear. This CDR3 comprises 14 residues. CDR1 MGHRA and CDR2 YSYEKL come from the germline V gene. Trimming stripped 2 bases from V and 2 bases from J, with 10 bases between. The CDR3 region is CASSQQDGTYEQYF. CDR3 DNA sequence: TGCGCCAGCAGCCAACAGGACGGTACCTACGAGCAGTACTTC.

V is TRBV4-1 and J is TRBJ2-5; D might be TRBD1 (5 bases). The germline gives CDR1 MGHRA, CDR2 YSYEKL. The CDR3 is made up of 13 amino acids. The V gene lost 2 bases and the J gene lost 7 bases, with 11 bases spanning the gap. The CDR3 DNA reads as TGCGCCAGCAGCCAAACGCGGCAGGGGACCCAGTACTTC. Protein: CASSQTRQGTQYF.

This rearrangement joins TRBV18 to TRBJ1-1; TRBD1 might be the D (6 bases). Germline assignment: CDR1 KGHSH and CDR2 LQKENI. This CDR3 contains 17 residues. Trimming shortened V by 1 base and J by 4 bases, and 19 bases separated the two germline ends. The CDR3 loop reads CASSPRGHREGGTEAFF. CDR3 nucleotides: TGTGCCAGCTCACCACGGGGCCACAGGGAAGGGGGCACTGAAGCTTTCTTT.

This clonotype showed up just a few times. At one end the junction does not follow the germline gene, possibly because of a read error. The CDR3 is CAWTMTGGGEQYF. CDR3 DNA: TGTGCTTGGACTATGACAGGGGGCGGGGAGCAGTACTTC. The V gene is TRBV30, the J gene TRBJ2-7; 10 positions match TRBD1. The germline V gene has CDR1 GTSNPN and CDR2 SVGIG (reference sequence). There are 13 residues in the CDR3.

This clonotype was observed a few times. The rearrangement joins TRBV7-3 to TRBJ2-4; the D call may be TRBD1 or TRBD2 (5 bases each). From germline, CDR1 is SGHTA and CDR2 FQGTGA. CDR3 size: 13 residues. Trimming left V 7 bases short and J 5 bases short, with 12 bases between. Here the CDR3 reads CASMGQGENIQYF. For the CDR3, the DNA is TGTGCCAGCATGGGGCAGGGAGAAAACATTCAGTACTTC.

Of note for this clonotype: This likely traces to a read error, being one base from a far larger clone. The gene calls are TRBV5-6 and TRBJ1-2; no reliable D call. Germline V gives CDR1 SGHDT, CDR2 YYEEEE. This CDR3 has 16 residues. V lost 0 bases, J lost 5 bases, and 17 bases lay in between. The CDR3 sequence is CASSLETVSLPYGYTF. CDR3 nucleotide sequence: TGTGCCAGCAGCTTGGAGACGGTTAGCCTCCCATATGGCTACACCTTC.

The V and J genes are TRBV5-1 and TRBJ1-2; 10 bases map to TRBD1. CDR1 is SGHRS, CDR2 YFSETQ, per germline. V dropped 4 bases and J dropped 7; count of bases not matched to a gene: 7. The CDR3 has 14 residues. CDR3 coding DNA: TGCGCCAGCAGCCAAGGGACAGGGGTTTTTGGCTACACCTTC. Protein sequence: CASSQGTGVFGYTF.

This clonotype was picked up one time. This chain links TRBV5-1 with TRBJ2-5; the match to TRBD2 covers 12 bases. With V trimmed by 0 bases and J by 0 bases, 3 bases remained unmatched. CDR3 length: 17 amino acids. Germline V gives CDR1 SGHRS, CDR2 YFSETQ. CDR3: CASSLGLAGANQETQYF. The CDR3 DNA reads as TGCGCCAGCAGCTTGGGACTAGCGGGAGCCAACCAAGAGACCCAGTACTTC.

The chain has TRBV5-4 and TRBJ2-5; D is undetermined. V lost 0 bases, J lost 5 bases, and 14 bases lay in between. The CDR3 is 15 residues long. CDR1 is SGHNT, CDR2 YYREEE, per germline (reference sequence). CDR3 coding DNA: TGTGCCAGCAGCTTGGCAGGCCCCCTTGGGGAGACCCAGTACTTC. Its translation is CASSLAGPLGETQYF.

The V and J genes are TRBV19 and TRBJ1-5; 9 nucleotides align to TRBD1. Germline trimming cut 9 bases from V and 3 bases from J; bases unmatched to any gene: 12. The V gene's germline CDR1 is LNHDA and CDR2 SQIVND (reference sequence). This CDR3 contains 16 residues. CDR3 DNA: TGTGCCAGCCACCCCCCCGGGACAGGGATCAATCAGCCCCAGCATTTT. Residues: CASHPPGTGINQPQHF. The full variable domain, completed using reference TRBV19 and TRBJ1-5, is DGGITQSPKYLFRKEGQNVTLSCEQNLNHDAMYWYRQDPGQGLRLIYYSQIVNDFQKGDIAEGYSVSREKKESFPLTVTSAQKNPTAFYLCASHPPGTGINQPQHFGDGTRLSIL.

This clonotype turned up a few times. The chain has TRBV7-2 and TRBJ1-1; D call uncertain. V lost 4 bases and J 1 base, leaving 7 bases between the germline ends. The CDR3 totals 13 residues. CDR1 is SGHTA and CDR2 is FQGNSA in the germline V gene. The CDR3 here is CASSSDKNTEAFF. CDR3 nucleotide sequence: TGTGCCAGCAGCTCGGATAAGAACACTGAAGCTTTCTTT.

The chain links TRBV25-1 to TRBJ1-1; 7 nucleotides agree with TRBD1. CDR1 and CDR2 from the germline V gene are MGHDK and SYGVNS. This CDR3 is 15 amino acids long. V trimming: 3 bases; J trimming: 3 bases; junction bases outside the gene matches: 7. The CDR3 DNA sequence: TGTGCCAGCAGTGACCCCAGGGGGGCGTACACTGAAGCTTTCTTT. Translated: CASSDPRGAYTEAFF.

As concerns this clonotype: Because the CDR3 is missing its conserved closing phenylalanine or tryptophan, this is likely a read error. The chain employs TRBV7-9 and TRBJ1-2, with no clear D. This CDR3 comprises 13 residues. The germline gives CDR1 SEHNR, CDR2 FQNEAQ (reference sequence). The V end lost 5 bases, the J end lost 3 bases, and 10 bases lay between the germline ends. The CDR3 DNA reads as TGTGCCAGCAGCGAGGCGGCCGACTATGGCTACACCTCC. This translates into CASSEAADYGYTS.